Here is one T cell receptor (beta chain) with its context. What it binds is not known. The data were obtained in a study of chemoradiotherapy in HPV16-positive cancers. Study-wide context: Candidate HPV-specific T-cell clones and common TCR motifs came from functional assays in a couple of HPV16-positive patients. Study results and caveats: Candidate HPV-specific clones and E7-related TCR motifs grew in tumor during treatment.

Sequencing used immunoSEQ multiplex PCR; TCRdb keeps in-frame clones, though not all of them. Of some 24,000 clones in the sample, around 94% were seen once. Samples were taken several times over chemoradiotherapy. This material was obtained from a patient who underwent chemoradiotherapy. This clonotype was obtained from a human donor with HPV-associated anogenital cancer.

Here the CDR3 reads CASSRVGEGPGETQYF. For the CDR3, the DNA is TGCGCCAGCAGCCGGGTTGGGGAAGGGCCAGGGGAGACCCAGTACTTC. The J gene is TRBJ2-5, the V gene TRBV5-1, with a possible D match to TRBD1 (5 bases). Trimming cost V 4 bases and J 5 bases, with 21 bases left between them. The CDR3 extends over 16 amino acids. Germline V gene lookup returns CDR1 SGHRS and CDR2 YFSETQ. Full variable domain (missing parts from reference TRBV5-1 and TRBJ2-5): KAGVTQTPRYLIKTRGQQVTLSCSPISGHRSVSWYQQTPGQGLQFLFEYFSETQRNKGNFPGRFSGRQFSNSRSEMNVSTLELGDSALYLCASSRVGEGPGETQYFGPGTRLLVL.